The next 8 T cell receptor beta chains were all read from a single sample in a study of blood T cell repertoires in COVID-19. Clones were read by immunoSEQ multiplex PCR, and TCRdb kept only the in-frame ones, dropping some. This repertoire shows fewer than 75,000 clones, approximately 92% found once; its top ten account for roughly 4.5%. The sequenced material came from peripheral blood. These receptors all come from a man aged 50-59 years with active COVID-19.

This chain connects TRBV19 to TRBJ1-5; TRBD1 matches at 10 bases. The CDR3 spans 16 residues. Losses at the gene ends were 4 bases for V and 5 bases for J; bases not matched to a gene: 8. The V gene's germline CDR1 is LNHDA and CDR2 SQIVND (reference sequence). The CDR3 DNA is TGTGCCAGTAGTAAAATGGGACAGGGGTGGTATCAGCCCCAGCATTTT. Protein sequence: CASSKMGQGWYQPQHF.

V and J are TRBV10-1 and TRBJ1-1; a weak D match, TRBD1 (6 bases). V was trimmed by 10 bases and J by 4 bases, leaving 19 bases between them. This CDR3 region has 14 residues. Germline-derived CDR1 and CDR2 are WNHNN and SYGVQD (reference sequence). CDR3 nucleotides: TGCGCCACCCTAGGGGGTTGGACAGTCACTGAAGCTTTCTTT. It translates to CATLGGWTVTEAFF.

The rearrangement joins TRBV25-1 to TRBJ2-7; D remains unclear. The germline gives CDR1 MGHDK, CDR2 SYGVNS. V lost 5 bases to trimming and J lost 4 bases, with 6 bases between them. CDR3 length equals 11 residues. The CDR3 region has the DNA TGTGCCAGCAGTCGCACATACGAGCAGTACTTC. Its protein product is CASSRTYEQYF.

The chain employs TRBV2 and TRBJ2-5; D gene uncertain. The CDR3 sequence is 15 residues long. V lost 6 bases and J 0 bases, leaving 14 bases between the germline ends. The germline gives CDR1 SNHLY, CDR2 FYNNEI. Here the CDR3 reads CASSASAAYQETQYF. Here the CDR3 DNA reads TGTGCCAGCAGCGCGTCCGCGGCGTACCAAGAGACCCAGTACTTC.

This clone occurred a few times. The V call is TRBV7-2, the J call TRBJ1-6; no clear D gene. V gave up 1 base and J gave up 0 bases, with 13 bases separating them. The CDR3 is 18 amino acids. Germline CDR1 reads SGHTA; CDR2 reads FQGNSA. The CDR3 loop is CASSLVLILRSYNSPLHF. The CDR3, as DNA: TGTGCCAGCAGCTTAGTACTGATCCTACGCTCCTATAATTCACCCCTCCACTTT.

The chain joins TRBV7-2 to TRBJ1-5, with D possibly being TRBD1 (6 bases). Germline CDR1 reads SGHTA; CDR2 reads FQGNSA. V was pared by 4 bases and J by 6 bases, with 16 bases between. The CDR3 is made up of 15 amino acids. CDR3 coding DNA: TGTGCCAGCAGCTGGGTCGTACAAGGGGGTCAGCCCCAGCATTTT. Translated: CASSWVVQGGQPQHF.

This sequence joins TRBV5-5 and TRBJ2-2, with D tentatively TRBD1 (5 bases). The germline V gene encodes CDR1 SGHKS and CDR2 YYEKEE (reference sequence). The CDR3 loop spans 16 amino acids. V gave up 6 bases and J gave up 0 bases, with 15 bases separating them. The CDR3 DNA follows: TGTGCCAGCACAATTCCAGGGAATTCGAACACCGGGGAGCTGTTTTTT. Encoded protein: CASTIPGNSNTGELFF.

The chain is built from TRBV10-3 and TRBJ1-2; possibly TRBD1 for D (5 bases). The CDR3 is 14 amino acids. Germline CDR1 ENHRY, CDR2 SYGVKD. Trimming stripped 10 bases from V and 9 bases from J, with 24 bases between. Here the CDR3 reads CATSPRLEEGSYTF. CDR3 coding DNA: TGTGCCACCTCCCCTCGTCTGGAGGAGGGGAGCTACACCTTC.